This T cell receptor (beta chain) was recorded in a study of cytomegalovirus exposure and HLA in healthy donors. The PCR made use of 60 Vbeta and 13 Jbeta primers. Using immunoSEQ multiplex PCR, the repertoire was profiled, and TCRdb retains in-frame clones only, with some absent. The sample holds 170,000 or so clones, roughly 84% seen once. This CDR3 region has 13 residues. CDR1 is LNHNV and CDR2 is YYDKDF in the germline V gene (reference sequence). With 0 bases removed from V and 7 bases from J, the gap between germline ends came to 9 bases. General observations from the study: It was only CMV serostatus that was available as immune exposure information. The listing of 150 or so TCR beta chains classed them as cytomegalovirus-associated. Some V segments, including TRBV6-2 and TRBV6-3, were excluded as indistinguishable.

A few counts support this clone. Its antigen is currently unknown. This clonotype originated in a boy aged 2-9 years in good health and CMV-seronegative. This chain joins TRBV15 and TRBJ1-1; no firm D call. Material: PBMCs. The CDR3 nucleotides read TGTGCCACCAGCAGAGAGGCGGGATTTGAAGCTTTCTTT. This gives the protein CATSREAGFEAFF.